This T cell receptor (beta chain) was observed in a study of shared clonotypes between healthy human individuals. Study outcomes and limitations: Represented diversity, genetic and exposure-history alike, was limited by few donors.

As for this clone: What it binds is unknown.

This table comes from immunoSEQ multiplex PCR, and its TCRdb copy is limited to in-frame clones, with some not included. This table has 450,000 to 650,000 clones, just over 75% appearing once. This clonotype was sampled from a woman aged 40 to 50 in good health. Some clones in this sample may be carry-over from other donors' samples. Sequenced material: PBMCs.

CDR3 sequence (DNA): TGTGCCAGCAGCGTAGATGGTGGACAGGGGATGTTTTACGAGCAGTACTTC. Protein: CASSVDGGQGMFYEQYF. V is TRBV9 and J is TRBJ2-7; TRBD1 matches at 9 bases. Germline lookup yields CDR1 SGDLS and CDR2 YYNGEE. The trim removed 0 bases at V and 4 bases at J, leaving 11 bases unmatched. The CDR3 runs to 17 residues. Together with reference TRBV9 and TRBJ2-7, the CDR3 gives the full variable domain: DSGVTQTPKHLITATGQRVTLRCSPRSGDLSVYWYQQSLDQGLQFLIQYYNGEERAKGNILERFSAQQFPDLHSELNLSSLELGDSALYFCASSVDGGQGMFYEQYFGPGTRLTVT.